This paragraph covers one T cell receptor (beta chain) sequence. The data stem from a study of T-cell memory formation after mild COVID-19. TCRdb re-called the 5' RACE reads through MiXCR, storing one row per CDR3 protein. The sample gives 30,000 to 45,000 distinct CDR3 sequences, 11% of which show up once; roughly 27% is in the top ten. Per germline, CDR1 SQVTM and CDR2 ANQGSEA. The trim removed 3 bases at V and 11 bases at J, leaving 14 bases unmatched. The CDR3 extends over 14 amino acids. The TCR sequence derives from a man aged 18 to 35 who had mild COVID-19 (a few samples of this study predate the infection). Cell type and time point are not known. Input material: PBMCs or a T cell subset sorted from them (not recorded which). The genes are TRBV29-1 and TRBJ1-1, with 8 bases lining up with TRBD1. In DNA, the CDR3 is TGCAGCGTTGAGCACGGGACAGGAAACATTTTGGCTTTCTTT. Translated: CSVEHGTGNILAFF.